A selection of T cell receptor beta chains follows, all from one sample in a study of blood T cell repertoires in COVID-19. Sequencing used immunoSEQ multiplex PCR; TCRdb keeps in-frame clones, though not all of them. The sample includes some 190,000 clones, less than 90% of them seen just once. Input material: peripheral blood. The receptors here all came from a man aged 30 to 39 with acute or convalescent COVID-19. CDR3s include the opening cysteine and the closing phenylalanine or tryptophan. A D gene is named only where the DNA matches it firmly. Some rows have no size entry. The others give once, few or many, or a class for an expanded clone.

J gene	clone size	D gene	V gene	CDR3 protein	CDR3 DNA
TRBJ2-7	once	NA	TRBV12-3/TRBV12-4	CASSPGIYEQYF	TGTGCCAGCAGTCCAGGAATATACGAGCAGTACTTC
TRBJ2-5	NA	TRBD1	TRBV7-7	CASSRGTGALQETQYF	TGTGCTAGCAGCCGGGGGACAGGTGCCCTCCAGGAGACCCAGTACTTC
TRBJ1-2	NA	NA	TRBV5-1	CASSPSGVTNNGYTF	TGCGCCAGCAGCCCGTCGGGTGTCACCAACAATGGCTACACCTTC
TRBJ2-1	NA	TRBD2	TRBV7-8	CASSSLGTTFNEQFF	TGTGCCAGCAGCTCTCTAGGGACTACCTTCAATGAGCAGTTCTTC
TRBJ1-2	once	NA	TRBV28	CASSLTLRQASF	TGTGCCAGCAGTTTAACACTGAGACAGGCGTCCTTC
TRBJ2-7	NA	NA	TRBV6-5	CASSPGISYEQYF	TGTGCCAGCAGTCCCGGGATCTCCTACGAGCAGTACTTC
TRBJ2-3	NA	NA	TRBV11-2	CASSLRRATDTQYF	TGTGCCAGCAGTCTTAGACGAGCGACAGATACGCAGTATTTT
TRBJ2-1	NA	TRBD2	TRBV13	CASSFGLADYNKQFF	TGTGCCAGCAGCTTTGGCCTAGCGGACTACAATAAGCAGTTCTTC
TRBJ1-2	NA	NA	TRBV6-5	CASGARNYGYTF	TGTGCCAGCGGAGCGAGGAACTATGGCTACACCTTC
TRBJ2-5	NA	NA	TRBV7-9	CASSLNQGETQYF	TGTGCCAGCAGCTTAAACCAGGGGGAGACCCAGTACTTC
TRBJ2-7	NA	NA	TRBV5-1	CASSLGQAPYEQYF	TGCGCCAGCAGCTTGGGACAAGCCCCCTACGAGCAGTACTTC
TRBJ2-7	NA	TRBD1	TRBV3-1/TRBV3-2	CASSQEGTGTYEQYF	TGTGCCAGCAGCCAAGAGGGGACAGGAACCTACGAGCAGTACTTC
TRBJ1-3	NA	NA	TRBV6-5	CASSLGNTIYF	TGTGCCAGCAGTCTTGGAAACACCATATATTTT
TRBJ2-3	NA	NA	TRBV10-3	CAISGWGVTDTQYF	TGTGCCATCAGTGGTTGGGGGGTAACAGATACGCAGTATTTT
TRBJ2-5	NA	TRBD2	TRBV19	CASSDSGRLETQYF	TGTGCCAGTAGTGATAGCGGGAGATTGGAGACCCAGTACTTC
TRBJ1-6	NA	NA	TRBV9	CASSAESNSPLHF	TGTGCCAGCAGCGCGGAGTCCAATTCACCCCTCCACTTT
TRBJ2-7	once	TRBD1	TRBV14	CASSLTMDRERKQYF	TGTGCCAGCAGCCTTACCATGGACAGGGAGCGTAAGCAGTACTTC
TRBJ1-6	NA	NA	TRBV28	CASSLSRWGPSGVYNSPLHF	TGTGCCAGCAGTTTATCCCGATGGGGCCCCTCAGGAGTCTATAATTCACCCCTCCACTTT
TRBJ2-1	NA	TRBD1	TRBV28	CASSPSGTGVNEQFF	TGTGCCAGCAGCCCCTCCGGGACAGGGGTGAATGAGCAGTTCTTC
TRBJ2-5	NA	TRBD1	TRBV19	CASRRDRQETQYF	TGTGCCAGTAGAAGGGACAGACAAGAGACCCAGTACTTC
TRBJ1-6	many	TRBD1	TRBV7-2	CASSSGTGIHSPLHF	TGTGCCAGCAGCTCCGGGACAGGGATTCATTCACCCCTCCACTTT
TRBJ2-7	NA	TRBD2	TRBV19	CASSIPGGSSYEQYF	TGTGCCAGTAGTATTCCGGGGGGGTCCTCCTACGAGCAGTACTTC
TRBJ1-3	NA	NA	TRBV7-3	CASSQGGNSGNTIYF	TGTGCCAGCAGCCAAGGGGGTAACTCTGGAAACACCATATATTTT
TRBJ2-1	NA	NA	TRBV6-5	CASGVAYNEQFF	TGTGCCAGCGGAGTGGCCTACAATGAGCAGTTCTTC